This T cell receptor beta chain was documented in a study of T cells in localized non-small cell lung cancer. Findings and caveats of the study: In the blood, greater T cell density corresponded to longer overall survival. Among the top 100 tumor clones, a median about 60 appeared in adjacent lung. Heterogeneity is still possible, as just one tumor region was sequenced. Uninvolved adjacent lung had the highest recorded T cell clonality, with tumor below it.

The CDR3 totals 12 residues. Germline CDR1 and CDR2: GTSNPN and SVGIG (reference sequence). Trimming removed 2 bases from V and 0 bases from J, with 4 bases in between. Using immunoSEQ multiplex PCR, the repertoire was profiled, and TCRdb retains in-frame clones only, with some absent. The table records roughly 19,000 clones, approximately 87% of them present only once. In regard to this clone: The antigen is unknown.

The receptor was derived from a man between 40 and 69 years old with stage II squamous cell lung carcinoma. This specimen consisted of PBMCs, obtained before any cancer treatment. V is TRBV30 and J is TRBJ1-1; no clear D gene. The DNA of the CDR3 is TGTGCCTGGAGTAAACTGAACACTGAAGCTTTCTTT. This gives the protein CAWSKLNTEAFF.